Listed below are T cell receptor beta chains from one sample, sequenced in a study of CD4 T cells in relation to SARS-CoV-2 and coronaviruses. These receptors' targets are unknown. TCRdb keeps only in-frame clones here, not all; method: immunoSEQ multiplex PCR. The sample records some 38,000 clones, about three quarters being singletons. Sequencing input: memory CD4+ T cells from PBMCs, cultured in vitro. Source of these receptors: an adult with COVID-19. The CDR3 runs from the conserved cysteine through the conserved F or W. The D gene is left open where the match is weak.

D	V	CDR3
-	TRBV18	CASSIKTTNEKLFF
-	TRBV12-3/TRBV12-4	CASSVGRRETQYF
-	TRBV28	CASSLGFTDTQYF
-	TRBV27	CASSLRSSGANVLTF
-	TRBV2	CASCRELVTSTYGYTF
-	TRBV2	CASHPGGQSYGYTF
-	TRBV25-1	CASSELDRPYEQYF
-	TRBV4-2	CASSQAGPRSEKLFF
-	TRBV3-1/TRBV3-2	CASSQGRTMGTDTQYF
TRBD2	TRBV18	CASSPTSGMSSYNEQFF
-	TRBV6-2/TRBV6-3	CASSPGGAQGNNEQFF
TRBD2	TRBV7-9	CASSLRLAGTGELFF
-	TRBV19	CASREGGYNNEQFF
-	TRBV20-1	CSAARDTQYF
-	TRBV24-1	CATSSHTAPYEQYF
TRBD1	TRBV4-2	CASSTGTGSTEAFF
-	TRBV30	CAWSSDRLQTYSNQPQHF
TRBD2	TRBV6-4	CASSDGVGGQINRQFF
-	TRBV7-2	CASSLELGNEQFF
-	TRBV28	CASSLLLGRARDTGELFF
TRBD2	TRBV10-3	CATQDLAGRSYANTGELFF
-	TRBV5-4	CASRPTGWDTQYF
-	TRBV5-1	CASSLSLAKNIQYF
TRBD2	TRBV6-5	CASSYETGTKPHF
TRBD1	TRBV5-1	CASSSGTGGLEQYF
-	TRBV14	CASSQDSWGDSGNEQFF
-	TRBV28	CASSYTIREIGQETQYF
-	TRBV5-1	CASSLIARELFF
-	TRBV7-3	CASSLVSGPQETQYF
-	TRBV5-4	CASSLGLAGRTDTTQYF
-	TRBV7-8	CASSWGAGQGTGELFF
-	TRBV9	CASSQTGYVSSEQYF
-	TRBV7-6	CASSRSRGGNTEAFF
-	TRBV27	CASSYLQSTDTQYF
-	TRBV4-1	CASSLNPLGPTNTGELFF
TRBD1	TRBV6-5	CASSYSGTAQETQYF
-	TRBV6-5	CASTGPFLADEKLFF
-	TRBV5-5	CASSLLATSYEQYF
TRBD2	TRBV3-1/TRBV3-2	CASSQESRLAPGAKNIQYF
-	TRBV6-5	CASQSGTSGNTIYF
-	TRBV28	CASSSLPLNEQFF
TRBD2	TRBV6-4	CASSSSGRRFDEQFF